The next 2 T cell receptor beta chains were all read from a single sample in a study of T cells in Graves' hyperthyroidism and ophthalmopathy (dated 2019 in TCRdb). The receptor library was made with multiplex PCR. TCRdb names Illumina HiSeq 2000 as the instrument used. Amplification of TCR beta CDR3 regions was carried out from RNA transcripts. The first round of RT-PCR for the TCR CDR3 was performed with the HTBI primer set and the Qiagen OneStep RT-PCR kit. The raw public reads went through TCRdb reprocessing: fastp at Q25, MiXCR clone calling, in-frame beta chains kept. A single entry per CDR3 protein holds the most common genes and DNA from its merged rows. This sample lists around 540,000 distinct CDR3 sequences; just over 45% were detected once. The top ten clones comprise nearly 8.5% of the sample. The material sequenced was peripheral blood or thyroid tissue (not recorded which). The receptors come from a woman between 18 and 29 years old with Graves' hyperthyroidism. Donor details come from another sample of the same person, matched by shared clones.

This chain uses TRBV2 with TRBJ2-7; D is possibly TRBD2 (7 bases). This CDR3 comprises 16 residues. Germline V gives CDR1 SNHLY, CDR2 FYNNEI. V was cut by 5 bases and J by 6 bases, with 23 bases left in between. CDR3 region: CASSFTRGARAAEQYF. The CDR3 nucleotides are TGTGCCAGCAGTTTCACCCGGGGGGCACGGGCGGCCGAGCAGTACTTC.

This rearrangement joins TRBV7-2 to TRBJ2-7; 13 bases line up with TRBD2. CDR1 and CDR2 from the germline V gene are SGHTA and FQGNSA. This CDR3 comprises 15 residues. Unmatched junction bases numbered 6, after V lost 4 bases and J lost 6 bases. This chain's CDR3 is CASSSEGLAGFEQYF. CDR3 coding DNA: TGTGCCAGCAGCTCCGAGGGACTAGCGGGATTCGAGCAGTACTTC.